This T cell receptor (beta chain) came from a study of blood T cell repertoires in COVID-19. Background on the study: COVID-19 samples collected from the United States, Italy and Spain covered acute and convalescent phases. T cells, B-cell-depleted T cells, or PBMCs provided the cDNA or gDNA that served as material.

Original methodology: Amplification from reference gene primers served as the basis for estimated nucleated cell counts. TCRdb's table, derived via immunoSEQ multiplex PCR, lists solely in-frame clones and lacks some. From that table come the V and J calls and clone size; the DNA was used to work out D and trimming. The sample includes 95,000 or so clones, around 90% of them seen just once. The TCR was taken from a woman aged 70-85 years with acute or convalescent COVID-19. The material sequenced was peripheral blood.

In nucleotides, the CDR3 is TGCAGCGTTGCGGGGGGATACACAGATACGCAGTATTTT. Amino acid sequence: CSVAGGYTDTQYF. The V and J genes are TRBV29-1 and TRBJ2-3; 7 bases align to TRBD2. Germline CDR1 is SQVTM and CDR2 is ANQGSEA. This CDR3 has 13 residues. V gave up 4 bases and J gave up 2 bases; unmatched junction bases: 3.